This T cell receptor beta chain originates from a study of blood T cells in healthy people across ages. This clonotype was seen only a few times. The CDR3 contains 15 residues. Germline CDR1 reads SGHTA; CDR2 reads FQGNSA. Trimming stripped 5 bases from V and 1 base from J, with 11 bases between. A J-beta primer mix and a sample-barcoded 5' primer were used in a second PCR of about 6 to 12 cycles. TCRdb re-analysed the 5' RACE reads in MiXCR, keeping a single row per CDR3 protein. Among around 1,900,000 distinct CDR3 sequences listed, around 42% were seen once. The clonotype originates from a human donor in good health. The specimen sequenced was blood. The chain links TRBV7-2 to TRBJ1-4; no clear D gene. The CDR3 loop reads CASSPREGTNEKLFF. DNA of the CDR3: TGTGCCAGCAGCCCTCGTGAGGGAACTAATGAAAAACTGTTTTTT.